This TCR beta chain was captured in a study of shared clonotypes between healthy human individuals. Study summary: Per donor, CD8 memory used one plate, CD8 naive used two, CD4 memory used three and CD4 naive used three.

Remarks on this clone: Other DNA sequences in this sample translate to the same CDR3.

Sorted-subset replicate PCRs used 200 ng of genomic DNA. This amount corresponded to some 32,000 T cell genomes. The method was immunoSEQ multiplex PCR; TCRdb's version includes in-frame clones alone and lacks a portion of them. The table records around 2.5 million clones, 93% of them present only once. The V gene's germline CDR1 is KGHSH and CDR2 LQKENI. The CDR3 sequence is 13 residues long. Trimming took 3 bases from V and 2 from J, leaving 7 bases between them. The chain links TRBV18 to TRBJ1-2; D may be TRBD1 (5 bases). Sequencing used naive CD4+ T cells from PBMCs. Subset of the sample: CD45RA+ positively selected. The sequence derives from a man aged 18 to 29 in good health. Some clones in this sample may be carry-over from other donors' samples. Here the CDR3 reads CASSPEGNYGYTF. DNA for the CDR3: TGTGCCAGCTCACCTGAGGGGAACTATGGCTACACCTTC. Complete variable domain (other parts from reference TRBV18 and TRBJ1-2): NAGVMQNPRHLVRRRGQEARLRCSPMKGHSHVYWYRQLPEEGLKFMVYLQKENIIDESGMPKERFSAEFPKEGPSILRIQQVVRGDSAAYFCASSPEGNYGYTFGSGTRLTVV.